This T cell receptor beta chain was documented in a study of shared clonotypes between healthy human individuals. Generated by immunoSEQ multiplex PCR, the TCRdb table keeps only in-frame clones and is missing some. Among about a million clones listed, 77% were seen once. This TCR was recovered from a man between 18 and 29 years old in good health. Some clones in this sample may be carry-over from other donors' samples. What was sequenced was memory CD4+ T cells from PBMCs. The subset denotes: CD45RA-negative fraction.

CDR3 sequence (DNA): TGTGCCAGCAGTCCTGGAGGACTAGCGGGAGTCAGCAATGAGCAGTTCTTC. This gives the protein CASSPGGLAGVSNEQFF. The chain joins TRBV28 to TRBJ2-1; 13 nucleotides match TRBD2. The CDR3 runs 17 residues. In germline, CDR1 is MDHEN, CDR2 SYDVKM. Trimming at V came to 5 bases and at J to 6 bases, leaving 10 bases not matched to a gene.